Listed here is a single T cell receptor beta chain. Primers included in the PCR were 60 Vbeta and 13 Jbeta primers. Libraries were prepared by immunoSEQ multiplex PCR; TCRdb keeps only in-frame clonotypes and omits some of them. The table includes approximately 76,000 clones, 70% to 80% detected once. The CDR3 is made up of 12 amino acids. V dropped 4 bases and J dropped 8 bases, with 9 bases sitting between them. Germline V gene data show CDR1 as SGHAT and CDR2 as FQNNGV. The sample belongs to a study of cytomegalovirus exposure and HLA in healthy donors. The chain employs TRBV11-2 and TRBJ2-1; perhaps TRBD2 as D (7 bases). The sequence was obtained from a man aged 25-40 years in good health and CMV-seronegative. The sequencing input was PBMCs. The CDR3, as DNA: TGTGCCAGCAGCTCGGGGGGCCATGAGCAGTTCTTC. Its protein product is CASSSGGHEQFF.